This entry concerns a single TCR beta chain. No antigen is known for it. This may be a read error, as it is one base from a much larger clone. The entry originates in a study of breast tumors, draining lymph nodes, adjacent tissues. Study-wide results and caveats: Tumor T cell lymph node origin was a supported hypothesis, not proven. Tumors had less TCR diversity than lymph nodes, more than nontumor tissue. Compared with basal-like, luminal-like tumors shared significantly more repertoire with nontumor tissue.

The CDR3 extends over 13 amino acids. V lost 2 bases and J lost 11, with 11 bases in between. Germline CDR1 SGHNT, CDR2 YYREEE (reference sequence). TCRdb passed the multiplex PCR reads through MiXCR, listing each CDR3 protein once. The sample gives around 250,000 distinct CDR3 sequences, less than 35% of which show up once; 3% to 4% is in the top ten. Axillary draining lymph nodes of breast cancer patients supplied the node samples. The sample was axillary lymph node tissue. The sequence derives from a female donor with breast cancer. Some clones in this sample may be carry-over from other donors' samples. The chain uses TRBV5-4 and TRBJ1-6; D is perhaps TRBD1 (5 bases). The CDR3 here is CASSFDSAPPLHF. The CDR3 DNA reads as TGTGCCAGCAGCTTCGACAGTGCCCCACCCCTCCACTTT.